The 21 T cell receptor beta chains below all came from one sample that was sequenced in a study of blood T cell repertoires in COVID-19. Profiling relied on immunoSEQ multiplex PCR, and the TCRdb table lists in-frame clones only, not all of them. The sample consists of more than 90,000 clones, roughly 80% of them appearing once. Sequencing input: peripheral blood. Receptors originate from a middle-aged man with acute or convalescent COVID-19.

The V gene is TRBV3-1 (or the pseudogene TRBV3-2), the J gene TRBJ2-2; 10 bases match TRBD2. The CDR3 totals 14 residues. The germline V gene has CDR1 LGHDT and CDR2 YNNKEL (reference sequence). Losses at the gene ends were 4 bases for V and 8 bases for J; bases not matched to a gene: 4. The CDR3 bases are TGTGCCAGCAGCCCCGGGACTAGCGTGGGGGAGCTGTTTTTT. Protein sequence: CASSPGTSVGELFF.

Here the CDR3 DNA reads TGTGCCAGCACCGCAGGAGAAAAACTGTTTTTT. Amino acids: CASTAGEKLFF. The rearrangement links TRBV6-6 to TRBJ1-4; no reliable D call. The ends were cut back, 7 bases at V and 8 bases at J, with 8 bases in the middle. The CDR3 is made up of 11 amino acids. Germline V gene lookup returns CDR1 MNHNY and CDR2 SVGAGI (reference sequence).

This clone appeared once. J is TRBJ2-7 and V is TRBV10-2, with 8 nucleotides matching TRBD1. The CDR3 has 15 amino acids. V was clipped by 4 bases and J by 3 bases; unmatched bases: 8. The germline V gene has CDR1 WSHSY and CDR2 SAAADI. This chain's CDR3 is CASSAAGGAYYEQYF. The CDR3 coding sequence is TGCGCCAGCAGTGCCGCAGGGGGCGCCTACTACGAGCAGTACTTC.

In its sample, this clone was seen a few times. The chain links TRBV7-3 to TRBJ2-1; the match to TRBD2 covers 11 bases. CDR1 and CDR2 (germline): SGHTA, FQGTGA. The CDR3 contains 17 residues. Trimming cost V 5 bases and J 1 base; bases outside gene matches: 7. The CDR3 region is CASSLLAGGGSYNEQFF. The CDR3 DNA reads TGTGCCAGCAGCCTCCTAGCGGGAGGCGGGTCCTACAATGAGCAGTTCTTC.

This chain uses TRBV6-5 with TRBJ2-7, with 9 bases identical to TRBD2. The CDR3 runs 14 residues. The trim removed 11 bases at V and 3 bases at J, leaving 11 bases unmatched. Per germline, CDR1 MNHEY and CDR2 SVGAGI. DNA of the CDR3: TGTGCCGTCAAACCTAGCGGGAACTTCTACGAGCAGTACTTC. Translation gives CAVKPSGNFYEQYF.

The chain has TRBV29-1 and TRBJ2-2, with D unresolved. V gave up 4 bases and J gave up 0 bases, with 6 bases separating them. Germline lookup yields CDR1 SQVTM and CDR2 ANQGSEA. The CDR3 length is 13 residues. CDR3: CSVVAANTGELFF. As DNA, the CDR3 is TGCAGCGTTGTGGCAGCGAACACCGGGGAGCTGTTTTTT.

CDR3 bases: TGCGCCAGCAGCTTGGTAGGGGTTGGCGAGACCCAGTACTTC. Translated, it gives CASSLVGVGETQYF. V is TRBV5-1 and J is TRBJ2-5; D is perhaps TRBD1 (5 bases). The CDR3 runs 14 residues. Between the trimmed V and J ends, which lost 0 bases and 5 bases, there was a span of 11 bases. CDR1 is SGHRS and CDR2 is YFSETQ in the germline V gene.

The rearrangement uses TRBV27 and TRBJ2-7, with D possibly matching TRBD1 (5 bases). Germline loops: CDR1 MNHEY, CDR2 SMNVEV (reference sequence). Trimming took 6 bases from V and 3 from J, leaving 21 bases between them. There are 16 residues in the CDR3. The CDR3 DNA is TGTGCCAGCAGCCCCTCCAAGGGGCTGGTCCTCTACGAGCAGTACTTC. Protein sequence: CASSPSKGLVLYEQYF.

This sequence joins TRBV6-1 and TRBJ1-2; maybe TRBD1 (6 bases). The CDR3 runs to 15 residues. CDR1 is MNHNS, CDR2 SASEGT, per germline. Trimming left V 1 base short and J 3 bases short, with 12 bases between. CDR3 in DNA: TGTGCCAGCAGTGAAGACGCCAGGGGATACTATGGCTACACCTTC. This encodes CASSEDARGYYGYTF.

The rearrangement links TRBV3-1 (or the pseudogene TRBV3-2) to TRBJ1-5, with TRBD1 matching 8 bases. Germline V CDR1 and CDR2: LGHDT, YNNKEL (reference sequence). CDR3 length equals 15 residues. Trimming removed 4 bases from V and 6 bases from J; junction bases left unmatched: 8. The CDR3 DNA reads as TGTGCCAGCAGCCGAGGACAGGGATGGGGTCAGCCCCAGCATTTT. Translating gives CASSRGQGWGQPQHF.

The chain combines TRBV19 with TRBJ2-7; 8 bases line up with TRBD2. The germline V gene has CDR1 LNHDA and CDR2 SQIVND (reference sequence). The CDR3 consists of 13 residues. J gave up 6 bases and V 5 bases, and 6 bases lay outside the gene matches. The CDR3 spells CASSPLRGVEQYF. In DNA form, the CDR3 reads TGTGCCAGTAGTCCTTTGCGGGGGGTCGAGCAGTACTTC.

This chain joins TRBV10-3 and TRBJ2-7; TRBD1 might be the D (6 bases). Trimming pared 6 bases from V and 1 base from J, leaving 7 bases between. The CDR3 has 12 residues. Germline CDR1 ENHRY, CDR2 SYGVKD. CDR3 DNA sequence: TGTGCCATCAGCGGACAGTCCTACGAGCAGTACTTC. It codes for CAISGQSYEQYF.

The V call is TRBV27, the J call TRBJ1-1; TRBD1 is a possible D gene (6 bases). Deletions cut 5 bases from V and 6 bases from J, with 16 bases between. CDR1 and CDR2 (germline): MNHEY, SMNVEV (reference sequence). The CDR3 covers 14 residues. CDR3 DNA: TGTGCCAGCAGTCTGTACAGGGAGACCGCTGAAGCTTTCTTT. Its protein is CASSLYRETAEAFF.

In DNA form, the CDR3 reads TGTGCCAGCAGCTTATTTGCCCCGGGTCTGTACAATGAGCAGTTCTTC. Its protein product is CASSLFAPGLYNEQFF. V gene TRBV7-3 combines with J gene TRBJ2-1; unclear D gene. From germline, CDR1 is SGHTA and CDR2 FQGTGA. This CDR3 contains 16 residues. Deletions cut 2 bases from V and 4 bases from J, with 15 bases between.

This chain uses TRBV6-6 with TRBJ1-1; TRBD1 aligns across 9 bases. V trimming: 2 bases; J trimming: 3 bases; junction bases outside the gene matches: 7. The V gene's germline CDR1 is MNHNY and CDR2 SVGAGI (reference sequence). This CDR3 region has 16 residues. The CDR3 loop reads CASSYTTGGGYTEAFF. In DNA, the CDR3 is TGTGCCAGCAGTTACACCACAGGGGGCGGTTACACTGAAGCTTTCTTT.

The CDR3 coding sequence is TGCAGTGCTAGTCCCTTTGGACAGGGGGCTTTCTACGAGCAGTACTTC. Protein: CSASPFGQGAFYEQYF. The V gene is TRBV20-1, the J gene TRBJ2-7; TRBD1 matches at 11 bases. The trim removed 3 bases at V and 3 bases at J, leaving 10 bases unmatched. CDR3 length: 16 amino acids. Germline CDR1 and CDR2: DFQATT and SNEGSKA (reference sequence).

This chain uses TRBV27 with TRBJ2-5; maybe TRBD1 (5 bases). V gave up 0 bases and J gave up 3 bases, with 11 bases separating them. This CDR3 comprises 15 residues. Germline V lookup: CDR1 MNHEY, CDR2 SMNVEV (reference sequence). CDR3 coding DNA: TGTGCCAGCAGTTTATCAGATGGGGCTGAAGAGACCCAGTACTTC. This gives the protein CASSLSDGAEETQYF.

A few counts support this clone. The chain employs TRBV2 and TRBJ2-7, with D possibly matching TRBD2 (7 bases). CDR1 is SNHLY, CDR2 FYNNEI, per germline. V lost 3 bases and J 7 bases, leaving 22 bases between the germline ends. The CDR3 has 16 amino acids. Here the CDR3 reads CASSDQTAGGPREQYF. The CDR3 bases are TGTGCCAGCAGTGACCAGACCGCCGGGGGGCCTAGAGAGCAGTACTTC.

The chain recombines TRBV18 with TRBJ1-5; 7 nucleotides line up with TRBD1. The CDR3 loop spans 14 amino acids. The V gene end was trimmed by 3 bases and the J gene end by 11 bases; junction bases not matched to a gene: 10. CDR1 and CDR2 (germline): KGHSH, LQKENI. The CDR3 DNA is TGTGCCAGCTCACCGGACAGGCTACAGGGAGCCCAGCATTTT. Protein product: CASSPDRLQGAQHF.

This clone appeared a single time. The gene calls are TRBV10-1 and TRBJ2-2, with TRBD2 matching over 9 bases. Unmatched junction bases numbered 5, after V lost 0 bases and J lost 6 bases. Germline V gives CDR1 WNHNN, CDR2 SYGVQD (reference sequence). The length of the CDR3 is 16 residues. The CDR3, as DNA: TGCGCCAGCAGTGAGTCAAGCGGGGGGAGGTCCGGGGAGCTGTTTTTT. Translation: CASSESSGGRSGELFF.

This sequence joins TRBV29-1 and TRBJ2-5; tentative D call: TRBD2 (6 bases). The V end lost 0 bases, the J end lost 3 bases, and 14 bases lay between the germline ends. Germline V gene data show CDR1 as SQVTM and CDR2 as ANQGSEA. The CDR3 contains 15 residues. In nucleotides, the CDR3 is TGCAGCGTTGAAGACTCTAAGACTAGAAAAGAGACCCAGTACTTC. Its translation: CSVEDSKTRKETQYF.